The next 14 T cell receptor beta chains were all read from a single sample in a study of control samples from healthy donors and cancer patients. The protocol was immunoSEQ multiplex PCR, while the TCRdb copy is restricted to in-frame clones and leaves out a portion. The sample shows about 160,000 clones, about 94% of them seen only once. The sequenced sample was blood. The source is a woman between 35 and 50 years old in good health.

The chain links TRBV11-2 to TRBJ2-1, with TRBD2 matching over 12 bases. This CDR3 region has 15 residues. Germline V gene lookup returns CDR1 SGHAT and CDR2 FQNNGV. After removal of 5 bases from V and 8 bases from J, the junction contained 7 bases not matched to a gene. CDR3 sequence reads: CASSAGLAGTDEQFF. CDR3 nucleotide sequence: TGTGCCAGCAGCGCAGGACTAGCGGGGACCGATGAGCAGTTCTTC.

The rearrangement joins TRBV7-2 to TRBJ2-7, with D perhaps matching TRBD2 (7 bases). Germline assignment: CDR1 SGHTA and CDR2 FQGNSA. V lost 5 bases and J 0 bases, leaving 14 bases between the germline ends. The CDR3 sequence is 15 residues long. The CDR3 DNA is TGTGCCAGCAGCAAACAGGGAGGGGTCTCCTACGAGCAGTACTTC. Protein sequence: CASSKQGGVSYEQYF.

This sequence joins TRBV12-5 and TRBJ2-1; 7 nucleotides agree with TRBD1. The ends lost 3 bases at V and 5 bases at J; junction bases unmatched: 10. CDR3 length: 16 amino acids. Germline V CDR1 and CDR2: LGHNT, FRNRAP. Here the CDR3 reads CASGFYTGAQNNEQFF. The CDR3 coding sequence is TGTGCTAGTGGTTTCTATACAGGGGCCCAAAACAATGAGCAGTTCTTC.

The chain recombines TRBV11-3 with TRBJ2-3, with D perhaps TRBD2 (5 bases). Deletions cut 1 base from V and 6 bases from J, with 11 bases between. Germline CDR1 SGHNT, CDR2 YENEEA. The CDR3 contains 14 residues. The CDR3 loop reads CASSLGGRSDTQYF. CDR3 sequence (DNA): TGTGCCAGCAGCTTAGGAGGGAGATCTGATACGCAGTATTTT.

This chain connects TRBV19 to TRBJ1-4; 8 bases fit TRBD1. Germline V gives CDR1 LNHDA, CDR2 SQIVND (reference sequence). The trim removed 3 bases at V and 3 bases at J, leaving 9 bases unmatched. This CDR3 spans 17 amino acids. CDR3 nucleotides: TGTGCCAGTAGTATCTGGCAGGGGGCATATCCTAATGAAAAACTGTTTTTT. This encodes CASSIWQGAYPNEKLFF.

V gene TRBV4-1 combines with J gene TRBJ1-2, with a possible D match to TRBD1 (5 bases). V was pared by 0 bases and J by 4 bases, with 15 bases between. The CDR3 consists of 16 residues. Germline CDR1 MGHRA, CDR2 YSYEKL. In DNA form, the CDR3 reads TGCGCCAGCAGCCAAGATTCCGGGGCCCTATTCTATGGCTACACCTTC. Amino acids: CASSQDSGALFYGYTF.

The rearrangement joins TRBV14 to TRBJ1-1; D remains unclear. The germline gives CDR1 SGHDN, CDR2 FVKESK. The CDR3 has 13 residues. The V gene lost 3 bases and the J gene lost 0 bases, with 5 bases spanning the gap. DNA for the CDR3: TGTGCCAGCAGCCAGAACATGAACACTGAAGCTTTCTTT. Its protein product is CASSQNMNTEAFF.

V gene TRBV6-6 combines with J gene TRBJ2-2, with 7 bases aligning to TRBD1. The CDR3 is made up of 16 amino acids. Germline CDR1 reads MNHNY; CDR2 reads SVGAGI (reference sequence). Losses at the gene ends were 6 bases for V and 0 bases for J; bases not matched to a gene: 7. CDR3 in DNA: TGTGCCAGCAGCCGCCCGGGACAGACGAACACCGGGGAGCTGTTTTTT. It is translated as CASSRPGQTNTGELFF.

The chain has TRBV9 and TRBJ2-1; 9 positions agree with TRBD2. V trimming: 0 bases; J trimming: 5 bases; junction bases outside the gene matches: 3. The CDR3 totals 15 residues. Germline loops: CDR1 SGDLS, CDR2 YYNGEE. The CDR3 region is CASSVAGLAHNEQFF. For the CDR3, the DNA is TGTGCCAGCAGCGTAGCCGGACTAGCGCACAATGAGCAGTTCTTC. The variable domain in full, with the rest retrieved from reference TRBV9 and TRBJ2-1, is DSGVTQTPKHLITATGQRVTLRCSPRSGDLSVYWYQQSLDQGLQFLIQYYNGEERAKGNILERFSAQQFPDLHSELNLSSLELGDSALYFCASSVAGLAHNEQFFGPGTRLTVL.

In DNA form, the CDR3 reads TGTGCCAGCAGCTTGGAGTTAGCGGGGCTCCAAGAGACCCAGTACTTC. This codes for CASSLELAGLQETQYF. The rearrangement uses TRBV5-6 and TRBJ2-5; 8 bases map to TRBD2. The CDR3 extends over 16 amino acids. Trimming at V came to 0 bases and at J to 1 base, leaving 5 bases not matched to a gene. The germline V gene encodes CDR1 SGHDT and CDR2 YYEEEE.

The chain joins TRBV6-5 to TRBJ1-5; D perhaps matches TRBD1 (5 bases). This CDR3 comprises 13 residues. Trimming removed 7 bases from V and 6 bases from J, with 13 bases in between. Germline V CDR1 and CDR2: MNHEY, SVGAGI. The CDR3 coding sequence is TGTGCCAGCAACACAGGTTTAGGTCAGCCCCAGCATTTT. Translated: CASNTGLGQPQHF.

The V gene is TRBV12-3 or TRBV12-4, the J gene TRBJ1-2; 7 bases are a match to TRBD1. The CDR3 spans 13 residues. V gave up 6 bases and J gave up 8 bases; unmatched junction bases: 9. The CDR3 DNA follows: TGTGCCAGCAGCTCCAGGGGGGCCCGGGGCTACACCTTC. Translated: CASSSRGARGYTF.

The chain links TRBV6-5 to TRBJ1-1; TRBD1 matches 9 bases. This CDR3 is built from 15 residues. Per germline, CDR1 MNHEY and CDR2 SVGAGI. V gave up 6 bases and J gave up 5 bases; unmatched junction bases: 10. This CDR3 reads CASRGDRAQRTEAFF. The CDR3 nucleotides are TGTGCCAGCAGAGGGGACAGGGCGCAGCGGACTGAAGCTTTCTTT.

The chain joins TRBV5-1 to TRBJ1-2; D not certain. Germline V lookup: CDR1 SGHRS, CDR2 YFSETQ. This CDR3 is 14 amino acids long. V lost 0 bases, J lost 6 bases, and 12 bases lay in between. CDR3 DNA: TGCGCCAGCAGCTTGGACTACGGATTAGATGGCTACACCTTC. Its translation is CASSLDYGLDGYTF.